These 9 T cell receptor beta chains share one sample of origin, sequenced in a study of blood T cell repertoires in COVID-19 (dated by TCRdb to about 2020). The library came from the immunoSEQ multiplex PCR assay. TCRdb obtained this table from immuneACCESS and retained in-frame rearrangements with V and J assigned. These tables miss some clones; where compared with another copy, unresolved V genes account for less than half of the shortfall, and the remainder is unexplained. Counted in this sample were tens of thousands of clones; approximately 79% of them appeared once. Of the sample, under 5% is held by the ten largest clones. Sequences were obtained from peripheral blood. The receptors derive from a man between 65 and 85 years old with COVID-19, enrolled during active disease.

V gene TRBV5-1 combines with J gene TRBJ2-2; TRBD2 agrees at 10 bases. After removal of 0 bases from V and 6 bases from J, the junction contained 2 bases not matched to a gene. This CDR3 is built from 15 residues. The germline V gene has CDR1 SGHRS and CDR2 YFSETQ. CDR3: CASSLELAGAGELFF. DNA of the CDR3: TGCGCCAGCAGCTTGGAGCTAGCGGGAGCCGGGGAGCTGTTTTTT.

A few counts support this clone. The chain employs TRBV27 and TRBJ2-5; TRBD2 might be the D (6 bases). The V end lost 3 bases, the J end lost 5 bases, and 16 bases lay between the germline ends. Looked up from germline, CDR1 is MNHEY and CDR2 is SMNVEV (reference sequence). This CDR3 comprises 15 residues. CDR3: CASSFGTGTPETQYF. Written as DNA, the CDR3 is TGTGCCAGCAGTTTCGGAACCGGGACTCCTGAGACCCAGTACTTC.

This chain connects TRBV5-1 to TRBJ1-2; 7 nucleotides line up with TRBD1. The CDR3 is 15 amino acids. Germline assignment: CDR1 SGHRS and CDR2 YFSETQ. V lost 7 bases, J lost 4 bases, and 13 bases stayed unmatched. The CDR3: CASSRGQTEVYGYTF. The CDR3 nucleotides are TGCGCCAGCTCCCGGGGACAGACCGAGGTCTATGGCTACACCTTC.

The J gene is TRBJ2-3, the V gene TRBV25-1, with 8 bases fitting TRBD2. With V trimmed by 3 bases and J by 7 bases, 12 bases remained unmatched. CDR1 is MGHDK and CDR2 is SYGVNS in the germline V gene. This CDR3 contains 16 residues. The CDR3 DNA is TGTGCCAGCAGTGATGTGGCGGGAGGACCCACGAATACGCAGTATTTT. It specifies CASSDVAGGPTNTQYF.

The rearrangement uses TRBV7-3 and TRBJ2-4; tentatively, D is TRBD2 (6 bases). Germline CDR1 SGHTA, CDR2 FQGTGA. Trimming cost V 2 bases and J 3 bases, with 17 bases left between them. The CDR3 spans 17 residues. The CDR3 region is CASSLHGGSDGKNIQYF. In nucleotides, the CDR3 is TGTGCCAGCAGCTTACACGGGGGTAGCGATGGCAAAAACATTCAGTACTTC.

The CDR3 sequence: CATSSPARRQNTEAFF. In nucleotides, the CDR3 is TGTGCCACGAGTAGTCCCGCCAGGCGACAGAACACTGAAGCTTTCTTT. V and J are TRBV19 and TRBJ1-1; no reliable D call. CDR3 length: 16 amino acids. Germline V gives CDR1 LNHDA, CDR2 SQIVND (reference sequence). V gave up 10 bases and J gave up 1 base, with 22 bases separating them.

The chain is built from TRBV19 and TRBJ2-3, with D perhaps matching TRBD1 (7 bases). The CDR3 is 19 residues long. In germline, CDR1 is LNHDA, CDR2 SQIVND (reference sequence). Between the trimmed V and J ends, which lost 3 bases and 7 bases, there was a span of 29 bases. The CDR3 region has the DNA TGTGCCAGTAGTATTTCCCTCATCAGGGGGGCGCTGGTATCCTATACGCAGTATTTT. Translation gives CASSISLIRGALVSYTQYF.

V and J are TRBV2 and TRBJ1-1; 9 bases agree with TRBD1. This CDR3 region has 14 residues. Germline CDR1 SNHLY, CDR2 FYNNEI. J gave up 5 bases and V 6 bases, and 7 bases lay outside the gene matches. This CDR3 is CASRQDRGSTEAFF. As DNA, the CDR3 is TGTGCCAGCAGGCAGGACAGGGGAAGTACTGAAGCTTTCTTT.

This clone was counted once. CDR3 in DNA: TGCGCCAGCAGCCCCGGTCAGACGGGGAGCTCCTACGAGCAGTACTTC. Residues: CASSPGQTGSSYEQYF. This chain connects TRBV5-1 to TRBJ2-7; tentative D call: TRBD2 (5 bases). The CDR3 consists of 16 residues. Germline CDR1 is SGHRS and CDR2 is YFSETQ. V was shortened by 4 bases and J by 0 bases, with 17 bases between the two germline ends.